This T cell receptor beta chain was obtained from a study of T-cell reconstitution after alpha-beta-depleted transplantation in children. This clonotype came up a few times. Its antigen is as yet unknown. Unique molecular identifiers featured in how the TCRbeta library was prepared. TCRdb processed the PCR reads anew with MiXCR; each CDR3 protein has one entry. The sample includes 440,000 or so distinct CDR3 sequences, around two fifths of them seen just once. Regarding the study as a whole: At day 60, the high TCRbeta diversity found in some patients originated from recipient T cells and thymic progenitors that had survived. One year post-transplant, T-cell counts and diversity were largely derived from T cells produced anew.

The CDR3 length is 15 residues. V gave up 4 bases and J gave up 1 base, with 14 bases separating them. Germline assignment: CDR1 SGHDN and CDR2 FVKESK. This sequence joins TRBV14 and TRBJ2-7, with D possibly TRBD1 on 6 matching bases. Sequencing used PBMCs, obtained before TCRalphabeta/CD19-depleted stem cell transplant. The clonotype was recovered from a girl aged 2 to 10 with aplastic anemia, due to receive a stem cell transplant. The CDR3 region is CASSPTTGLSYEQYF. The DNA of the CDR3 is TGTGCCAGCAGCCCTACGACAGGTCTTTCCTACGAGCAGTACTTC.